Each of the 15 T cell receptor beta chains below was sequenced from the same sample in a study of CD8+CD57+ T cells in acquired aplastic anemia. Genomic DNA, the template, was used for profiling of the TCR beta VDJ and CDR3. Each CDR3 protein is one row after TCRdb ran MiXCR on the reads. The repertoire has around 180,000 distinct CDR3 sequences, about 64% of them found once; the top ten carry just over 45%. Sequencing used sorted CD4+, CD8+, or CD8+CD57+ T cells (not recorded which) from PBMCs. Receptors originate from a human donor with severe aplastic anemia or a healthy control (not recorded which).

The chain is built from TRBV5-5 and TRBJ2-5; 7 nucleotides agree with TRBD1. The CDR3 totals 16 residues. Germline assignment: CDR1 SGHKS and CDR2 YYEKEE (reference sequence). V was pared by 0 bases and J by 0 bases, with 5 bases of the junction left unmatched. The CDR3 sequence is CASSLVEGAYQETQYF. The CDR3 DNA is TGTGCCAGCAGCTTGGTAGAGGGGGCTTACCAAGAGACCCAGTACTTC.

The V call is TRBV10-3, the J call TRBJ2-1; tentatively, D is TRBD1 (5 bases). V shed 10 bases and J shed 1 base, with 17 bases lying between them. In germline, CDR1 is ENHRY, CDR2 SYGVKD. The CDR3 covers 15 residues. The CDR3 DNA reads TGTGCCACCAAGCCAAGGGGCCAATCCTACAATGAGCAGTTCTTC. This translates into CATKPRGQSYNEQFF.

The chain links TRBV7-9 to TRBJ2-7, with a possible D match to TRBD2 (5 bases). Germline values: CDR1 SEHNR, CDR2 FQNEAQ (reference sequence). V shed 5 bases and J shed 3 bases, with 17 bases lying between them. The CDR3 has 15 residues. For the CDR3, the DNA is TGTGCCAGCAGCGACCTGGTGAGACTAAGCTACGAGCAGTACTTC. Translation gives CASSDLVRLSYEQYF.

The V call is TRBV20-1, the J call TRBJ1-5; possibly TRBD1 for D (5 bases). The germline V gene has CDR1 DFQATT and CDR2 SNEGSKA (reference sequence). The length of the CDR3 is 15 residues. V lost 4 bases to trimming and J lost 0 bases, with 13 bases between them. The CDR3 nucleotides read TGCAGTGCTATCTGGGACGGCCTTAGCAATCAGCCCCAGCATTTT. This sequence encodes CSAIWDGLSNQPQHF.

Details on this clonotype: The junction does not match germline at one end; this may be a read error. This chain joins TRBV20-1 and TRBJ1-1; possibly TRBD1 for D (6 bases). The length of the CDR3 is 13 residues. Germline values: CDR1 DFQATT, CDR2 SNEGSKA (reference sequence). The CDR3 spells CSATDSLNTEAFF. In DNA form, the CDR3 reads TGCAGTGCAACGGACAGCTTGAACACTGAAGCCTTCTTT.

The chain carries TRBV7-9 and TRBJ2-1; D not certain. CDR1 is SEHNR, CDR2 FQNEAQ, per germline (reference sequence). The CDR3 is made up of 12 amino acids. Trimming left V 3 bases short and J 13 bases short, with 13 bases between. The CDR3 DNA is TGTGCCAGCAGCTTGGTCGCGCACAGTCAGTTCTTC. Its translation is CASSLVAHSQFF.

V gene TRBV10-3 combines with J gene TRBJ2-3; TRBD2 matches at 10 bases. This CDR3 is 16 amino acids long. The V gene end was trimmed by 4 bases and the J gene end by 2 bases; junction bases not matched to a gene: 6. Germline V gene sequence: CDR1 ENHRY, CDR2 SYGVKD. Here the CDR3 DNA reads TGTGCCATCAGTGGACTGAGCGGGGGGGCCACAGATACGCAGTATTTT. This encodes CAISGLSGGATDTQYF.

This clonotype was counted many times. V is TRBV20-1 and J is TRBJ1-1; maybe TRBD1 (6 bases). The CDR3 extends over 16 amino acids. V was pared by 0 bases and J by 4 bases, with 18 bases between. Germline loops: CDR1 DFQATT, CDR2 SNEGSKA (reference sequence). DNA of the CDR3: TGCAGTGCTAGAGATATAATGGGACAAGGTCCCACTGAAGCTTTCTTT. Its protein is CSARDIMGQGPTEAFF.

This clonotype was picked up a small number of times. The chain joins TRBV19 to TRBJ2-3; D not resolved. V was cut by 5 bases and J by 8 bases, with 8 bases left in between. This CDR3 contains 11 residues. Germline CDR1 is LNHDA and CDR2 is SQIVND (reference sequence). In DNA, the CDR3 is TGTGCCAGTAGTCGGTCGGGTACGCAGTATTTT. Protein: CASSRSGTQYF.

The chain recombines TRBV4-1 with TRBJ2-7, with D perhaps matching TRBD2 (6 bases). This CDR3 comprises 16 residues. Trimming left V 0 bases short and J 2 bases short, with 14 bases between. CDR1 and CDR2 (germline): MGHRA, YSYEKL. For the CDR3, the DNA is TGCGCCAGCAGCCAAGAACGGCGGGGTGACCCCTACGAGCAGTACTTC. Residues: CASSQERRGDPYEQYF.

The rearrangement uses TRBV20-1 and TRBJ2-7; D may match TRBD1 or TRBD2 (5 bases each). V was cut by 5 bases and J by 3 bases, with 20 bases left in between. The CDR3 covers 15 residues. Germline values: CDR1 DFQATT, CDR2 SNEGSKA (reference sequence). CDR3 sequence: CSAAKRGRGDYEQYF. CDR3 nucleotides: TGCAGTGCTGCCAAACGGGGTAGGGGAGACTACGAGCAGTACTTC.

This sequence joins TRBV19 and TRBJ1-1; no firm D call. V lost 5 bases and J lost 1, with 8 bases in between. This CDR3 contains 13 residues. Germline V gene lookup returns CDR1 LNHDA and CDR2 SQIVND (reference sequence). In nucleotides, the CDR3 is TGTGCCAGTAGTCCGCGACAGAACACTGAAGCTTTCTTT. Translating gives CASSPRQNTEAFF.

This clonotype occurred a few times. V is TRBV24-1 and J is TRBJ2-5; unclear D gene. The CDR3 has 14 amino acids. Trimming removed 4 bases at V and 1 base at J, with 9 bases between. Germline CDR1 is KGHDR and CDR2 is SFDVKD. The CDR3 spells CATSETITQETQYF. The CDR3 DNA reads TGTGCCACCAGTGAAACGATAACCCAAGAGACCCAGTACTTC.

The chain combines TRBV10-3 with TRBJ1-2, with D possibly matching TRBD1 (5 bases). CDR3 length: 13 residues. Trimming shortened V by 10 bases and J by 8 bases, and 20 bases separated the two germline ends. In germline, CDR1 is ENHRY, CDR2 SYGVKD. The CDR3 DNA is TGTGCCAGCCGCAGGGACGGGCTATCAGGCTACACCTTC. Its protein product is CASRRDGLSGYTF.

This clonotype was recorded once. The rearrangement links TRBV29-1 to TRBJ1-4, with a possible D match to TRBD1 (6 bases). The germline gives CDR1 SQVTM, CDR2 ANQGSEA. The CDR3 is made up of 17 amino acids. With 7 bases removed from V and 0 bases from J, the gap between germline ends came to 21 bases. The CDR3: CSAGRQVGEPTNEKLFF. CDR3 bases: TGCAGCGCCGGAAGACAGGTCGGCGAACCAACTAATGAAAAACTGTTTTTT.